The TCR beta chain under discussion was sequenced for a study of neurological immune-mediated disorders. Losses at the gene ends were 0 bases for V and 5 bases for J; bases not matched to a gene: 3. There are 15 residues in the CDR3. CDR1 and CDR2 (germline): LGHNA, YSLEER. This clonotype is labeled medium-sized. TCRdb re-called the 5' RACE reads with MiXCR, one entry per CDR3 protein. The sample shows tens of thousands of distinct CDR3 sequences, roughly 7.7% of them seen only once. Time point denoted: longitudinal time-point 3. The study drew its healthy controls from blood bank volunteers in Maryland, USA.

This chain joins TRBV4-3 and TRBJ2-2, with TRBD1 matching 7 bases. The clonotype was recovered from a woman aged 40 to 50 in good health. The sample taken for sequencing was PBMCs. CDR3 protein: CASSQETGTTGELFF. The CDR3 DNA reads TGCGCCAGCAGCCAAGAGACAGGGACGACCGGGGAGCTGTTTTTT.